The rows below give T cell receptor beta chains drawn from one sample of a study of blood T cell repertoires in COVID-19. The data were produced by immunoSEQ multiplex PCR, yet TCRdb's version contains in-frame clones alone and is incomplete. Of approximately 180,000 clones listed, 87% are singletons. Sequencing was carried out using PBMCs or T cells enriched from blood (not recorded which). All receptors come from a human donor with acute COVID-19. The donor label of this sample is uncertain. Each CDR3 is given with its conserved first and last residue. The order of the fields is V gene, D gene, J gene, clone size, CDR3 protein, CDR3 DNA. A D gene is named only where the DNA matches it firmly. Some rows have no size entry. The others give once, few or many, or a class for an expanded clone.

TRBV6-2/TRBV6-3	TRBD1	TRBJ2-7	.	CASSGPGTGIYEQYF	TGTGCCAGCAGTGGACCCGGGACAGGGATCTACGAGCAGTACTTC
TRBV10-3	TRBD2	TRBJ2-3	.	CAISPGGNTDTQYF	TGTGCCATCAGTCCGGGGGGGAACACAGATACGCAGTATTTT
TRBV14	.	TRBJ1-3	.	CASSQEGGFSGNTIYF	TGTGCCAGCAGCCAAGAAGGCGGGTTCTCTGGAAACACCATATATTTT
TRBV6-1	.	TRBJ1-5	.	CASSYGTRDQPQHF	TGTGCCAGCAGCTACGGGACTCGAGATCAGCCCCAGCATTTT
TRBV2	.	TRBJ2-3	once	CASTERGADTQYF	TGTGCCAGCACTGAACGGGGAGCCGATACGCAGTATTTT
TRBV18	.	TRBJ2-3	.	CASSPGYDEDTQYF	TGTGCCAGCTCACCCGGGTACGACGAAGATACGCAGTATTTT
TRBV25-1	TRBD2	TRBJ2-5	.	CASSGSNGGALGETQYF	TGTGCCAGCAGTGGGTCGAACGGGGGGGCCCTTGGGGAGACCCAGTACTTC
TRBV18	TRBD1	TRBJ2-7	.	CASSRTLGTGGEQYF	TGTGCCAGCTCTCGTACCTTAGGGACAGGGGGCGAGCAGTACTTC
TRBV19	.	TRBJ1-5	.	CASNGQNSNQPQHF	TGTGCCAGTAACGGACAGAATAGCAATCAGCCCCAGCATTTT
TRBV2	.	TRBJ2-7	.	CASSEDGNYEQYF	TGTGCCAGCAGTGAAGACGGTAACTACGAGCAGTACTTC
TRBV5-4	.	TRBJ2-2	.	CASTPQGYANTGELFF	TGTGCCAGCACCCCACAGGGTTACGCGAACACCGGGGAGCTGTTTTTT
TRBV6-5	.	TRBJ1-1	.	CASSRGLNTEAFF	TGTGCCAGCAGTCGCGGGCTGAACACTGAAGCTTTCTTT
TRBV6-5	.	TRBJ1-1	.	CASSRQAMNTEAFF	TGTGCCAGCAGTAGACAGGCGATGAACACTGAAGCTTTCTTT
TRBV7-2	.	TRBJ2-2	few	CASSFRDTYTGELFF	TGTGCCAGCAGCTTCCGGGACACCTACACCGGGGAGCTGTTTTTT
TRBV5-5	TRBD1	TRBJ1-2	.	CASSLFTGASYGYTF	TGTGCCAGCAGCTTGTTTACAGGGGCGAGTTATGGCTACACCTTC
TRBV3-1/TRBV3-2	TRBD1	TRBJ1-2	once	CASSQDRDRGWDGYTF	TGTGCCAGCAGCCAAGACCGGGACAGGGGGTGGGATGGCTACACCTTC
TRBV19	TRBD1	TRBJ1-1	.	CATFGQGRTEAFF	TGTGCCACCTTCGGACAGGGTCGGACTGAAGCTTTCTTT
TRBV30	TRBD1	TRBJ1-4	once	CAWSQRGQGREKLFF	TGTGCCTGGAGTCAAAGGGGACAGGGAAGGGAAAAACTGTTTTTT
TRBV7-2	TRBD1	TRBJ2-2	.	CASSSDRRNTGELFF	TGTGCCAGCAGCTCGGACAGGCGAAACACCGGGGAGCTGTTTTTT
TRBV2	.	TRBJ1-5	once	CASSVWTGAGPQHF	TGTGCCAGCAGTGTATGGACCGGCGCGGGGCCCCAGCATTTT
TRBV9	.	TRBJ1-3	once	CASSPSQVENTIYF	TGTGCCAGCAGCCCCTCGCAGGTTGAGAACACCATATATTTT
TRBV11-2	.	TRBJ2-3	.	CASYPGEGTNTQYF	TGTGCCAGCTATCCGGGGGAAGGCACAAATACGCAGTATTTT
TRBV21-1	.	TRBJ1-5	.	CASLKWLDSPDRCMNQPQHF	TGTGCCAGCCTAAAGTGGCTGGACAGCCCCGATAGATGCATGAATCAGCCCCAGCATTTT
TRBV6-5	.	TRBJ1-6	.	CASSYSNVVRAPLHF	TGTGCCAGCAGTTACTCGAACGTTGTCCGGGCACCCCTCCACTTT
TRBV11-2	TRBD1	TRBJ1-6	.	CASSSYRGRGSPLHF	TGTGCCAGCAGCTCCTACAGGGGGCGCGGATCACCCCTCCACTTT
TRBV28	.	TRBJ1-4	.	CASRFLAGGGTNEKLFF	TGTGCCAGCCGCTTCCTCGCGGGGGGGGGCACTAATGAAAAACTGTTTTTT